Presented here are 3 T cell receptor beta chains from one specimen sequenced in a study of radiotherapy plus CTLA-4 blockade in lung cancer. Assay used: immunoSEQ multiplex PCR; TCRdb lists only in-frame clones, some missing. The sample carries around 49,000 clones, 70% to 90% recorded once. The sequenced sample was peripheral blood, obtained from a patient treated with radiotherapy plus ipilimumab. The receptors shown here come from a human donor with non-small cell lung cancer whose response to radiotherapy plus ipilimumab could not be evaluated.

This chain connects TRBV28 to TRBJ2-3; TRBD2 aligns across 10 bases. V lost 5 bases, J lost 4 bases, and 6 bases stayed unmatched. This CDR3 has 15 amino acids. The germline V gene has CDR1 MDHEN and CDR2 SYDVKM. The CDR3 region has the DNA TGTGCCAGCAGTCTTAGCGGGAGGATTGCAGATACGCAGTATTTT. This encodes CASSLSGRIADTQYF.

The chain links TRBV7-9 to TRBJ2-3; TRBD1 matches 10 bases. Germline V CDR1 and CDR2: SEHNR, FQNEAQ (reference sequence). The trim removed 5 bases at V and 4 bases at J, leaving 6 bases unmatched. The CDR3 extends over 15 amino acids. CDR3 amino acids: CASSGQGGEADTQYF. The CDR3 region has the DNA TGTGCCAGCAGCGGACAGGGGGGAGAAGCAGATACGCAGTATTTT.

This chain links TRBV9 with TRBJ2-7, with a weak D call TRBD1 (6 bases). V dropped 4 bases and J dropped 1 base, with 15 bases sitting between them. This CDR3 region has 15 residues. Germline V gene data show CDR1 as SGDLS and CDR2 as YYNGEE. CDR3 nucleotides: TGTGCCAGCAGCACTTCGACAGGTTCGTCCTACGAGCAGTACTTC. Translation: CASSTSTGSSYEQYF.